The rows below give T cell receptor beta chains drawn from one sample of a study of graft-versus-host responses after intestinal transplantation. Using immunoSEQ multiplex PCR, the repertoire was profiled, and TCRdb retains in-frame clones only, with some absent. The data show 1,800 or so clones, with around nine tenths seen just once and 7.4% held by the top ten. The specimen was ileum tissue, collected about 380 days after intestinal transplantation. These receptors originate from a human patient who received an intestinal transplant, so some T cells may come from the graft donor. The conserved cysteine and the conserved F or W are not part of the CDR3 here. A D gene is named only where the DNA matches it firmly.

V	D	J	CDR3
TRBV19	TRBD1	TRBJ2-7	ASSITGTGTEQY
TRBV6-5	TRBD2	TRBJ2-1	ASTTRTSGVWEQF
TRBV7-3	NA	TRBJ1-3	ASSTRPGNTIY
TRBV18	NA	TRBJ2-7	ASSPPCQQTYEQY
TRBV7-9	NA	TRBJ1-2	ASTGPLSYGYT
TRBV19	NA	TRBJ1-6	ASSNPTGHNSPLH
TRBV29-1	NA	TRBJ2-7	SVEWTRTYEQY
TRBV5-4	NA	TRBJ1-4	ASSAKQGAQGNEKLF
TRBV28	NA	TRBJ1-6	ASLGQQGSGSPLH
TRBV6-6	NA	TRBJ2-3	ASSYTRGGDTQY
TRBV2	TRBD2	TRBJ2-7	ASNGLAGDEQY
TRBV28	TRBD2	TRBJ2-4	ASSLGLAENIQY
TRBV10-1	NA	TRBJ2-3	ASKASEWTDTQY
TRBV19	TRBD1	TRBJ1-6	ASSRDRSDSPLH
TRBV28	NA	TRBJ1-1	ASSLVGEDTEAF
TRBV6-4	TRBD2	TRBJ2-2	ASSDSSGGATGELF
TRBV11-2	NA	TRBJ1-1	ASSLGSRGAF
TRBV5-4	TRBD1	TRBJ1-3	ASSLGGQHLSGNTIY
TRBV5-4	TRBD1	TRBJ2-5	ASSGRRGPGGETQY
TRBV5-1	NA	TRBJ2-7	ASSLDVPPFYEQY
TRBV6-1	NA	TRBJ2-7	ASSRQATLYEQY
TRBV7-2	NA	TRBJ1-3	ASSTTRGNTIY
TRBV6-8	NA	TRBJ1-2	ASIHAGTST
TRBV19	TRBD1	TRBJ1-6	ASSIGQGGSPLH
TRBV6-5	NA	TRBJ2-2	ASRDRKTGELF
TRBV11-3	NA	TRBJ2-1	ASSFSWTENNEQF
TRBV2	NA	TRBJ2-5	ASLPVGRQETQY
TRBV6-4	NA	TRBJ2-7	ARPYSGYSSYEQY
TRBV30	NA	TRBJ1-2	AWGRGSSYT
TRBV10-1	NA	TRBJ1-5	ASIFYGPVLNQPQH
TRBV30	NA	TRBJ1-4	AWSGQSPGATNEKLF
TRBV6-5	NA	TRBJ1-4	ASSNGGQEKLF
TRBV21-1	NA	TRBJ2-1	ASNRTRLISNEQF
TRBV10-3	NA	TRBJ2-3	AKLITGSDGTDTQY
TRBV2	TRBD1	TRBJ1-1	ASRGQGGSNTEAF
TRBV10-3	NA	TRBJ2-7	AISESSLGPRTEQY
TRBV10-1	TRBD1	TRBJ1-1	ASSDVFGGQGKGDTEAF
TRBV15	NA	TRBJ1-4	ATSRDRTNEKLF
TRBV6-6	NA	TRBJ2-1	ASSYSSNEQF
TRBV10-3	NA	TRBJ2-3	AISVMWQSSTDTQY
TRBV23-1	TRBD1	TRBJ1-5	ASSHPIRQGRNQPQH
TRBV19	NA	TRBJ2-6	ASSMERGGFSGANVLT
TRBV5-1	NA	TRBJ1-1	ASSLMGQASNTEAF
TRBV29-1	TRBD1	TRBJ1-2	SVDPDRGYGYT
TRBV25-1	TRBD2	TRBJ2-4	ASRGLAEWGENIQY
TRBV7-6	TRBD1	TRBJ2-2	ASSLVVPAGTGYTGELF
TRBV19	TRBD2	TRBJ2-5	ASSIVLADLQETQY
TRBV7-2	NA	TRBJ2-3	ASSLGVFDADTQY
TRBV12-2	NA	TRBJ1-1	ASRLGDGTEAF
TRBV9	TRBD2	TRBJ2-7	ASSRDFRGEREQY
TRBV11-2	NA	TRBJ1-6	ASSLVNSPLH
TRBV19	NA	TRBJ1-5	ASTTGGFQPQH
TRBV10-1	NA	TRBJ2-3	ASSEGEPSTDTQY
TRBV6-6	NA	TRBJ1-2	ASSYSGTFYGYT